This T cell receptor beta chain was sequenced during a study of blood T cells in healthy people across ages. General study results and limits: Reliance upon unsorted PBMCs precluded definitive naive versus antigen-experienced comparison. Diversity was higher, and naive CD4+ cells more numerous, in long-lived donors than in aged donors.

Each donor had 9 to 10 milliliters of peripheral blood drawn. Regarding this clonotype: Its antigen is unidentified.

CDR3 length equals 15 residues. Germline V gene data show CDR1 as DFQATT and CDR2 as SNEGSKA (reference sequence). V was shortened by 0 bases and J by 3 bases, with 14 bases between the two germline ends. The authors ran a second PCR of roughly 6 to 12 cycles using a sample-barcoded 5' primer and a J-beta primer mix. A template-switch adaptor that had 12 random nucleotides put a tag on each cDNA molecule. TCRdb redid the calling of the 5' RACE reads with MiXCR, one entry per CDR3 protein. The sample holds roughly 800,000 distinct CDR3 sequences, about 62% seen once. Source material: blood. V usage is TRBV20-1 and J usage is TRBJ2-5, with D possibly matching TRBD1 (6 bases). The sequence was collected from a man aged 25-45 years in good health. CDR3 protein: CSARDVGTKKETQYF. The DNA of the CDR3 is TGCAGTGCTAGAGATGTCGGGACAAAGAAAGAGACCCAGTACTTC.